This T cell receptor (beta chain) was found in a study of T-cell memory formation after mild COVID-19. A few counts support this clonotype. What it binds is not known. Whole-study results and caveats: Some clones that responded were present in memory (sampled pre-infection), which suggests cross-reactive memory joined. CD8+ contracting clones occupied EMRA, while CD4+ ones occupied mainly CM and EM.

TCRdb processed the 5' RACE reads anew with MiXCR; each CDR3 protein has one entry. This sample has about 290,000 distinct CDR3 sequences, with about a sixth found just once. V lost 0 bases and J lost 5, with 8 bases in between. The CDR3 is 13 amino acids. Germline CDR1 and CDR2: SGHKS and YYEKEE (reference sequence). V gene TRBV5-5 combines with J gene TRBJ2-5; the D gene could be TRBD1 or TRBD2 (5 bases each). The sequence was obtained from a young man who had mild COVID-19 (a few samples of this study predate the infection). Cell type and time point are not known. The source material was PBMCs or a T cell subset sorted from them (not recorded which). The CDR3 DNA sequence: TGTGCCAGCAGCTTGGGAGGGACCGAGACCCAGTACTTC. This sequence encodes CASSLGGTETQYF.